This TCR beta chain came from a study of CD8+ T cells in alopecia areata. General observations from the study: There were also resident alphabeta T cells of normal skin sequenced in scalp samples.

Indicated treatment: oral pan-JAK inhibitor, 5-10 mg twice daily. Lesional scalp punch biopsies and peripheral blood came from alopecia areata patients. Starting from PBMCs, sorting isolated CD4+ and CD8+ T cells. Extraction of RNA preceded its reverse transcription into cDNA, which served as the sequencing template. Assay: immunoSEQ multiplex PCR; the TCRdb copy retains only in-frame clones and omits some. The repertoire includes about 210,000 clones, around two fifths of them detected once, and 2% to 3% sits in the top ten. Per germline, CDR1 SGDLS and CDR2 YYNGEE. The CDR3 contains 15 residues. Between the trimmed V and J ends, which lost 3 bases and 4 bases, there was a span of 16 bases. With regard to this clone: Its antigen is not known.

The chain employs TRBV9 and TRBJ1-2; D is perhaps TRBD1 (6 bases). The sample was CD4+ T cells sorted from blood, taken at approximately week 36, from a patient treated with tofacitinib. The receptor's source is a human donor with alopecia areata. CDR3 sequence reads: CASSAGAGGGYGYTF. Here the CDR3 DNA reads TGTGCCAGCAGCGCGGGGGCAGGAGGAGGCTATGGCTACACCTTC.